This TCR beta chain is from a study of T-cell memory formation after mild COVID-19. Each CDR3 protein is one row after TCRdb ran MiXCR on the 5' RACE reads. The table includes more than 450,000 distinct CDR3 sequences, roughly 17% detected once. This clonotype has only a few counts. This CDR3 spans 15 amino acids. The germline CDR1 and CDR2 sequences are SEHNR and FQNEAQ (reference sequence). The ends were cut back, 5 bases at V and 3 bases at J, with 17 bases in the middle. The rearrangement uses TRBV7-9 and TRBJ2-7, with D unclear. The sample comprised PBMCs or a T cell subset sorted from them (not recorded which). The TCR sequence derives from an adult woman who had mild COVID-19 (a few samples of this study predate the infection). Cell type and time point are not known. The CDR3 sequence: CASSPSPPGHYEQYF. CDR3 sequence (DNA): TGTGCCAGCAGCCCAAGTCCACCGGGCCACTACGAGCAGTACTTC.